The entry below gives a single T cell receptor beta chain sequence along with its context. Its antigen is unknown. A much larger clone is a single base away; this may be a read error. Each patient came to thyroid surgery without any prior treatment (of any kind). The data originate from a study of metastatic and nonmetastatic thyroid tumors. Study in general: Blood and tumor or nodule tissue repertoires from malignant and benign thyroid patients were compared.

Authors' analysis steps: A papillary thyroid cancer distant-metastasis classifier was built from CDR3 differences across clinicopathological groups. Using MiXCR, TCRdb reanalyzed the PCR reads. The V and J calls, along with clone size, are taken from TCRdb and not from the paper's own processing. The sample lists 70,000 or so clones, approximately 14% occurring once. The germline V and J ends were trimmed by 5 bases and 5 bases, with 16 bases remaining between them. Per the germline V gene, CDR1 is SGHTA and CDR2 is FQGTGA. The CDR3 is 14 residues long. Study conclusions and caveats: It was reportedly found that TCR beta diversity was significantly higher in malignant thyroid tumors than in benign nodules, a difference seen in both blood and tumor samples.

The sample comprised blood. This TCR was recovered from a male donor with papillary thyroid cancer or a benign thyroid nodule (not recorded which). Some clones in this sample may be carry-over from other donors' samples. This chain links TRBV7-3 with TRBJ2-7; TRBD1 is a possible D gene (5 bases). The CDR3 DNA reads as TGTGCCAGCAGCCAAGGATGGCAGGGCCACGAGCAGTACTTC. Its translation is CASSQGWQGHEQYF.